This is a list of T cell receptor beta chains from one sample in a study of patients and donors after allogeneic stem cell transplantation. TCRdb reprocessed the RT-PCR reads via MiXCR and lists one record per CDR3 protein. The top ten hold over 8.5% of the sample, which has a few thousand distinct CDR3 sequences, almost 8.5% seen once. Input material: blood, either unsorted or a sorted T cell fraction (not recorded which). These TCRs come from a human donor who was either an allogeneic HSCT recipient or a stem cell or donor lymphocyte infusion donor (not recorded which). It is not recorded whose cells these are; they may come from a transplant donor. Each CDR3 is given with its conserved first and last residue.

V	J	CDR3
TRBV6-1	TRBJ2-7	CASTPGVSGSAGEQYF
TRBV7-2	TRBJ1-5	CASSLGQRNQPQHF
TRBV12-3/TRBV12-4	TRBJ2-3	CASSPRASGTDTQYF
TRBV7-2	TRBJ2-1	CASSFRGLGNNEQFF
TRBV4-3	TRBJ2-3	CASSQGPARADTQYF
TRBV10-2	TRBJ2-7	CASSDRGSPYEQYF
TRBV11-2	TRBJ2-2	CASSPIRNTGELFF
TRBV29-1	TRBJ2-5	CSYLRGETQYF
TRBV7-2	TRBJ2-1	CASRSPDRAYNEQFF
TRBV7-2	TRBJ2-1	CASSLDSVQFF
TRBV29-1	TRBJ1-5	CSVSPGGSNQPQHF
TRBV29-1	TRBJ1-5	CSVGARDQPQHF
TRBV7-3	TRBJ2-7	CASSSGLAGDKQYF
TRBV6-1	TRBJ2-7	CASRIRQGGTYEQYF
TRBV7-6	TRBJ2-1	CASSLGASGSSYNEQFF
TRBV18	TRBJ1-1	CASSPPGSGGWAEAFF
TRBV19	TRBJ2-1	CASNTPAGREQFF
TRBV7-2	TRBJ2-5	CASSLGTHQETQYF
TRBV28	TRBJ2-7	CASSWGQGRQYF
TRBV24-1	TRBJ2-1	CATSLSGSGEQFF
TRBV20-1	TRBJ2-7	CSARGQASSENEQYF
TRBV7-3	TRBJ2-4	CASTERKKGPTKSNIQYF
TRBV5-1	TRBJ2-1	CASSPGDSYNEQFF
TRBV11-3	TRBJ2-1	CASSGGTSFDEQFF
TRBV19	TRBJ2-7	CASKGQGHEQYF
TRBV28	TRBJ2-7	CASKKGTEQYF
TRBV2	TRBJ2-2	CASSGENTGELFF
TRBV5-1	TRBJ2-2	CASSLGVTGELFF
TRBV28	TRBJ2-1	CVICSYNEQFF
TRBV6-4	TRBJ2-6	CASTDVFATYSGANVLTF
TRBV5-1	TRBJ1-1	CASSFNENTEAFF
TRBV11-1	TRBJ1-1	CASSFGTRTVLGNTEAFF
TRBV7-2	TRBJ1-1	CASSLGYLGTEAFF
TRBV12-3/TRBV12-4	TRBJ1-1	CASSFGGVTEAFF
TRBV5-1	TRBJ1-1	CASSWGQGGEAFF
TRBV7-2	TRBJ2-1	CASSAGRNEQFF
TRBV29-1	TRBJ2-7	CSVEDSGYEQYF
TRBV7-2	TRBJ1-5	CASSLGSRDSQPQHF
TRBV7-3	TRBJ2-6	CASSRGQSSGANVLTF
TRBV19	TRBJ1-2	CASNPGQGTSGYTF
TRBV14	TRBJ2-7	CASSPFAGGYEQYF
TRBV4-3	TRBJ2-7	CASSQEGWQEQGAHEQYF
TRBV7-2	TRBJ2-5	CASSRSLGETQYF
TRBV14	TRBJ2-7	CASSQAAGGFAEQYF
TRBV7-2	TRBJ1-5	CASSSYSNQPQHF
TRBV6-1	TRBJ2-3	CASNPSQDTQYF
TRBV7-2	TRBJ1-5	CASSPGQVAQPQHF
TRBV5-1	TRBJ2-7	CASSFKGALGSYEQYF
TRBV12-3/TRBV12-4	TRBJ2-3	CASTAGEYSSDTQYF
TRBV3-1	TRBJ2-7	CASSPSGNTYEQYF
TRBV6-2/TRBV6-3	TRBJ2-1	CASSRTATQFF